These 3 T cell receptor beta chains were sequenced from one sample in a study of shared clonotypes between healthy human individuals. Assay: immunoSEQ multiplex PCR; the TCRdb copy retains only in-frame clones and omits some. Altogether over 2,000,000 clones are present, around 93% being singletons, with the ten largest covering around 1.8%. CD8 cells classed as naive were CD45RO-negative and positively selected for CCR7, excluding terminally differentiated effector memory CD45RA+ cells. Source material: naive CD8+ T cells from PBMCs. These TCRs come from a man between 18 and 35 years old in good health. Some clones in this sample may be carry-over from other donors' samples.

This clone was counted once. The same CDR3 also results from other DNA sequences found in this sample. The genes are TRBV7-9 and TRBJ2-2, with D uncertain. Trimming cost V 5 bases and J 2 bases, with 6 bases left between them. This CDR3 spans 13 amino acids. Germline CDR1 reads SEHNR; CDR2 reads FQNEAQ (reference sequence). The CDR3 DNA reads TGTGCCAGCAGCCCGAGTAACACCGGGGAGCTGTTTTTT. It encodes CASSPSNTGELFF.

The chain carries TRBV11-2 and TRBJ2-5, with D perhaps TRBD1 (6 bases). The germline V gene encodes CDR1 SGHAT and CDR2 FQNNGV. Trimming took off 2 bases at V and 0 bases at J, with 13 bases between the two ends. This CDR3 has 16 residues. This CDR3 reads CASSLRPGQNQETQYF. The CDR3 DNA reads TGTGCCAGCAGCTTACGGCCGGGACAAAACCAAGAGACCCAGTACTTC.

The chain uses TRBV5-6 and TRBJ2-2; 8 nucleotides align to TRBD1. Trimming removed 4 bases from V and 11 bases from J; junction bases left unmatched: 13. Germline V gene lookup returns CDR1 SGHDT and CDR2 YYEEEE. The CDR3 consists of 15 residues. DNA of the CDR3: TGTGCCAGCAGCCGTGGACAGGGCTGGCGAAAAGAGCTGTTTTTT. Its translation: CASSRGQGWRKELFF.